Sequencing of this T cell receptor beta chain was carried out in a study of blood T cell repertoires in COVID-19. The overall study: The United States, Italy and Spain were the sources of the acute and convalescent COVID-19 samples. From T cells, B-cell-depleted T cells, or PBMCs came the material, which was cDNA or gDNA.

In the source study's methods: Nucleated cell number was recorded as an estimate derived from reference gene primer amplification. Profiled with immunoSEQ multiplex PCR; TCRdb holds only in-frame clones, not every one. V, J and clone size derive from that table, while D and trimming were established from the DNA sequence. The repertoire holds tens of thousands of clones, with approximately 90% as singletons. CDR1 is KGHSH and CDR2 is LQKENI in the germline V gene. The length of the CDR3 is 16 residues. V lost 4 bases, J lost 5 bases, and 17 bases lay in between. This receptor was taken from a human donor in a cohort sampled during active COVID-19. This chain links TRBV18 with TRBJ1-4; D gene unclear. The sample consisted of peripheral blood. CDR3 region: CASSLAQASINEKLFF. The CDR3, as DNA: TGTGCCAGCTCACTCGCTCAGGCCTCGATAAATGAAAAACTGTTTTTT.